This T cell receptor beta chain was recovered during a study of human versus mouse CDR3 diversity and MHC coevolution (TCRdb year 2017). Broadly, across the study: According to reports, the immunoSEQ assay detects one in 200,000 T cells and minimizes multiplex PCR amplification bias. Across mouse and human samples, the number of valid reads per sample ranged from roughly 5.5 x 10^6 to 1.7 x 10^7. Repertoires of human naive CD4 T cells were used as a reference for TCR selection on multiple MHC II alleles and were compared against human-TCR-locus transgenic mice carrying single MHC II. Three healthy volunteer blood donors made up the human cohort, with one aged 30 to 40, one aged 40 to 50 and one aged 60 to 69 at collection.

On the study overall, not on this receptor specifically: Because human T cells were selected on six or seven MHC II alleles, repertoire diversity was not considered directly comparable between humans and mice. On average, humans had more CDR3 deletions and insertions than mice did, pointing to greater exonuclease and TdT activity. Among all the groups compared, the lowest clonal inequality scores came from most of the three human donors. The largest TCR beta repertoire according to iCHAO1 estimates belonged to humans, at 1.6 million or so clonotypes, a result attributed likely to selection by multiple MHC II molecules.

The QIAGEN blood and tissue kit was used to extract genomic DNA from sorted cells, and the DNA was quantified on a NanoDrop 1000. Using multiplex PCR of genomic DNA, the immunoSEQ platform deep sequenced and quantified the TCR alpha and beta chains. As for how the authors treated the data: Annotation of the TCR sequences relied on IMGT gene and region definitions. Out-of-frame rearrangements served as a stand-in for the preselection repertoire and were compared with in-frame clonotypes. Repertoire size was estimated with the iCHAO1 estimator supplied with the immunoSEQ platform. Clonal inequality was measured with a Gini index on in-frame amino acid clonotypes, based on the Lorenz curve. The intersect function of the R package tcR was used to count shared clonotypes, and the Jaccard index was used to score similarity. The R prcomp function was used without normalization to run principal component analysis of V, J and V-J usage frequencies. TCRdb carries this immuneACCESS record with in-frame sequences only. Its versions omit some clonotypes, under half of them owing to an unresolved V gene in the studies checked, with the rest unexplained. V and J calls and clone size follow that table, whereas D and trimming were derived from the DNA. The sample data list 75,000 to 90,000 clones, and around 93% of these were observed just once. The ten largest clones represent 1.1% to 1.5% of the sample.

A note on this clone: Its antigen is unknown. No base-level quality is on record; no much larger clone is a single base apart.

Clipping removes 5 bases from V and 6 bases from J, with 6 as the unmatched junction base count. From cysteine to phenylalanine, the CDR3 is 13 amino acids long. The DNA shown is the 39-base CDR3, in frame from base 1. CDR1 and CDR2 (MDHEN, SYDVKM) derive from the germline V gene. Fluorescence-activated cell sorting was used to pull naive CD4 T cells, meaning cells that were CD45RO-negative and CD62L-positive, out of the PBMCs. Each donor gave roughly 54 ml of fresh peripheral blood, from which PBMCs were isolated by Ficoll density centrifugation. Cell sorting was carried out on a FACSAria III instrument, and a purity above 95% was achieved for all samples.

The V gene is TRBV28 and the J gene is TRBJ2-7, with 8 central nucleotides matching TRBD1. Source material: naive CD4+ T cells from blood. What the cell subset or site label conveys for this sample: CD45RO-negative CD62L-positive naive CD4 T cells. The sequence came from a person between 25 and 70 years old in good health. The CDR3 has the sequence CASSPGQGGEQYF. The bases read TGTGCCAGCAGTCCCGGACAGGGAGGCGAGCAGTACTTC.